Detailed here is one TCR beta chain. It has no known antigen specificity. No much larger clonotype is one base removed from it; base qualities were not supplied. The data stem from a study of technical replicates of blood from a few donors (dated by TCRdb to about 2017). Taken from cysteine to phenylalanine, the CDR3 has 13 residues. This entry keeps only the CDR3 DNA: 39 bases, framed from base 1. CDR1 and CDR2 were assigned from the germline V gene as SGHDT and YYEEEE. Trimming accounts for 4 bases at V and 5 bases at J, while the number of junction bases matched to no gene is 5. The library relied on the immunoSEQ multiplex PCR assay. TCRdb retrieved this table from immuneACCESS and kept in-frame rearrangements only. Not all clones are present; in checked studies, unresolved V genes account for under half, and no reason is known for the remainder. In this sample the table shows more than 90,000 clones, 85% to 95% of which occur a single time. The ten most abundant clones make up around 0.35% of the sample.

The TCR originated in a human donor in good health. The sample comprised T cells isolated from PBMCs. The sequence joins TRBV5-6 to TRBJ2-5; TRBD2 lines up with 7 middle nucleotides. The CDR3 is CASSPQRDETQYF. The sequence in DNA is TGTGCCAGCAGCCCCCAGCGGGACGAGACCCAGTACTTC.